The rows below give T cell receptor beta chains drawn from one sample of a study of blood T cell repertoires in COVID-19. Using immunoSEQ multiplex PCR, the repertoire was profiled, and TCRdb retains in-frame clones only, with some absent. The sample has 15,000 to 20,000 clones, 90% to 95% seen once. Input material: peripheral blood. The source is a human donor in a cohort sampled during active COVID-19. CDR3s include the opening cysteine and the closing phenylalanine or tryptophan. A D gene is named only where the DNA matches it firmly. Clone size is stated in some rows and not others, as once, few, many or a class when expanded.

cdr3_length: 11
v_call: TRBV6-1
d_call: NA
j_call: TRBJ2-7
clone_size: NA
cdr3_aa: CASSDTYEQYF
cdr3_nt: TGTGCCAGCAGTGATACATACGAGCAGTACTTC

cdr3_length: 16
v_call: TRBV6-5
d_call: NA
j_call: TRBJ2-7
clone_size: once
cdr3_aa: CASSYVRGTSSYEQYF
cdr3_nt: TGTGCCAGCAGTTACGTCAGGGGCACCTCTTCCTACGAGCAGTACTTC

cdr3_length: 13
v_call: TRBV4-1
d_call: NA
j_call: TRBJ2-7
clone_size: NA
cdr3_aa: CASSQGDSYEQYF
cdr3_nt: TGCGCCAGCAGCCAAGGCGACTCCTACGAGCAGTACTTC

cdr3_length: 16
v_call: TRBV13
d_call: TRBD1
j_call: TRBJ2-3
clone_size: NA
cdr3_aa: CASSSTTGTGPDTQYF
cdr3_nt: TGTGCCAGCAGCTCCACGACCGGGACAGGGCCAGATACGCAGTATTTT

cdr3_length: 15
v_call: TRBV6-6
d_call: TRBD2
j_call: TRBJ2-5
clone_size: NA
cdr3_aa: CASNPGTSGGETQYF
cdr3_nt: TGTGCCAGCAACCCTGGGACTAGCGGGGGAGAGACCCAGTACTTC

cdr3_length: 17
v_call: TRBV7-2
d_call: TRBD2
j_call: TRBJ2-1
clone_size: NA
cdr3_aa: CASSSATGTSIYNEQFF
cdr3_nt: TGTGCCAGCAGCTCAGCAACCGGGACTAGTATATACAATGAGCAGTTCTTC

cdr3_length: 15
v_call: TRBV4-1
d_call: TRBD2
j_call: TRBJ2-1
clone_size: NA
cdr3_aa: CASSYGTSGWNEQFF
cdr3_nt: TGCGCCAGCAGCTACGGGACTAGCGGATGGAATGAGCAGTTCTTC

cdr3_length: 11
v_call: TRBV18
d_call: NA
j_call: TRBJ1-1
clone_size: NA
cdr3_aa: CASSPYTEAFF
cdr3_nt: TGTGCCAGCTCACCCTACACTGAAGCTTTCTTT

cdr3_length: 16
v_call: TRBV13
d_call: TRBD1
j_call: TRBJ1-3
clone_size: NA
cdr3_aa: CASSLRGQYSGNTIYF
cdr3_nt: TGTGCCAGCAGCCTCAGGGGGCAATACTCTGGAAACACCATATATTTT

cdr3_length: 14
v_call: TRBV5-5
d_call: NA
j_call: TRBJ2-5
clone_size: NA
cdr3_aa: CASSLRGLGETQYF
cdr3_nt: TGTGCCAGCAGCTTAAGGGGATTGGGCGAGACCCAGTACTTC

cdr3_length: 16
v_call: TRBV9
d_call: TRBD1
j_call: TRBJ2-1
clone_size: NA
cdr3_aa: CASSVGGQGGRNEQFF
cdr3_nt: TGTGCCAGCAGCGTAGGAGGACAGGGGGGCCGGAATGAGCAGTTCTTC

cdr3_length: 18
v_call: TRBV28
d_call: TRBD2
j_call: TRBJ2-3
clone_size: NA
cdr3_aa: CASSYTAGGPSGADTQYF
cdr3_nt: TGTGCCAGCAGCTATACAGCGGGAGGGCCATCAGGGGCAGATACGCAGTATTTT

cdr3_length: 16
v_call: TRBV4-2
d_call: NA
j_call: TRBJ2-3
clone_size: NA
cdr3_aa: CASSQDGGRGTDTQYF
cdr3_nt: TGTGCCAGCAGCCAAGATGGGGGGAGAGGAACAGATACGCAGTATTTT

cdr3_length: 13
v_call: TRBV27
d_call: TRBD2
j_call: TRBJ2-7
clone_size: NA
cdr3_aa: CASSFYPSGEQYF
cdr3_nt: TGTGCCAGCAGTTTTTACCCTAGCGGTGAGCAGTACTTC

cdr3_length: 14
v_call: TRBV25-1
d_call: NA
j_call: TRBJ1-1
clone_size: NA
cdr3_aa: CASRRGRLNTEAFF
cdr3_nt: TGTGCCAGCAGGAGAGGTCGACTCAACACTGAAGCTTTCTTT

cdr3_length: 14
v_call: TRBV28
d_call: TRBD1
j_call: TRBJ1-2
clone_size: NA
cdr3_aa: CASSRTGAFYGYTF
cdr3_nt: TGTGCCAGCAGTCGGACAGGGGCTTTCTATGGCTACACCTTC

cdr3_length: 17
v_call: TRBV11-2
d_call: TRBD2
j_call: TRBJ2-1
clone_size: NA
cdr3_aa: CASSAGTSGSSYNEQFF
cdr3_nt: TGTGCCAGCAGCGCCGGGACTAGCGGGAGCTCCTACAATGAGCAGTTCTTC

cdr3_length: 14
v_call: TRBV18
d_call: TRBD1
j_call: TRBJ1-1
clone_size: NA
cdr3_aa: CASSAQGANTEAFF
cdr3_nt: TGTGCCAGCTCAGCCCAGGGGGCGAACACTGAAGCTTTCTTT

cdr3_length: 15
v_call: TRBV28
d_call: TRBD2
j_call: TRBJ2-3
clone_size: once
cdr3_aa: CASSLSAGDTDTQYF
cdr3_nt: TGTGCCAGCAGTTTGTCGGCGGGGGACACAGATACGCAGTATTTT

cdr3_length: 15
v_call: TRBV25-1
d_call: TRBD1
j_call: TRBJ2-2
clone_size: once
cdr3_aa: CASSEGQVVAGELFF
cdr3_nt: TGTGCCAGCAGTGAGGGACAGGTCGTGGCCGGGGAGCTGTTTTTT

cdr3_length: 14
v_call: TRBV28
d_call: NA
j_call: TRBJ2-5
clone_size: NA
cdr3_aa: CASSLTRERETQYF
cdr3_nt: TGTGCCAGCAGTTTAACGAGGGAAAGGGAGACCCAGTACTTC

cdr3_length: 15
v_call: TRBV7-8
d_call: NA
j_call: TRBJ1-2
clone_size: NA
cdr3_aa: CASSNEASSGYGYTF
cdr3_nt: TGTGCCAGCAGCAACGAGGCCTCATCGGGCTATGGCTACACCTTC

cdr3_length: 19
v_call: TRBV7-2
d_call: TRBD2
j_call: TRBJ2-1
clone_size: NA
cdr3_aa: CASSLGSLAGGHSYNEQFF
cdr3_nt: TGTGCCAGCAGCTTAGGATCTCTAGCGGGGGGACACTCCTACAATGAGCAGTTCTTC

cdr3_length: 15
v_call: TRBV30
d_call: TRBD1
j_call: TRBJ1-5
clone_size: NA
cdr3_aa: CAWDPGTGSNQPQHF
cdr3_nt: TGTGCCTGGGATCCCGGGACAGGGAGCAATCAGCCCCAGCATTTT

cdr3_length: 18
v_call: TRBV28
d_call: TRBD2
j_call: TRBJ2-7
clone_size: NA
cdr3_aa: CASSGQRSKGRDSYEQYF
cdr3_nt: TGTGCCAGCAGCGGACAAAGGAGTAAGGGGAGGGACTCCTACGAGCAGTACTTC

cdr3_length: 18
v_call: TRBV9
d_call: TRBD2
j_call: TRBJ2-5
clone_size: NA
cdr3_aa: CASSPGTSGRLSAETQYF
cdr3_nt: TGTGCCAGCAGCCCGGGGACTAGCGGGAGGCTTTCCGCTGAGACCCAGTACTTC

cdr3_length: 14
v_call: TRBV5-8
d_call: NA
j_call: TRBJ2-5
clone_size: NA
cdr3_aa: CASSLRLARETQYF
cdr3_nt: TGTGCCAGCAGCTTGAGGCTAGCTCGGGAGACCCAGTACTTC

cdr3_length: 13
v_call: TRBV19
d_call: NA
j_call: TRBJ2-7
clone_size: NA
cdr3_aa: CASSAGTPYEQYF
cdr3_nt: TGTGCCAGTAGTGCAGGGACACCATACGAGCAGTACTTC

cdr3_length: 15
v_call: TRBV25-1
d_call: NA
j_call: TRBJ1-1
clone_size: NA
cdr3_aa: CASSEGPVKNTEAFF
cdr3_nt: TGTGCCAGCAGTGAAGGTCCGGTTAAGAACACTGAAGCTTTCTTT